The source of this T cell receptor beta chain is a study of T cell responses to AZD1222 COVID-19 vaccine. Study findings and constraints: Donors, mostly white British, included more females; clonal diversity was possibly underestimated. Targets within unmutated variant regions were reportedly found for nearly half of spike-specific TCRs. Only six or seven AZD1222 recipients tested seropositive at baseline. CD4 TCRs associated with vaccination spanned spike, dominating at 160-218 and 743-854.

This CDR3 is 14 amino acids long. CDR1 is LGHDT, CDR2 YNNKEL, per germline (reference sequence). J gave up 3 bases and V 3 bases, and 4 bases lay outside the gene matches. With regard to this clone: Its antigen is unidentified.

Sequenced by immunoSEQ multiplex PCR; TCRdb stores in-frame clones only, minus some. The sample has around 70,000 clones; around 80% are singletons. The source material was peripheral blood, sampled on day 0 of AZD1222 vaccination. This TCR came from an adult in good health. The rearrangement uses TRBV3-1 (or the pseudogene TRBV3-2) and TRBJ1-2; TRBD1 matches 7 bases. CDR3 sequence: CASSQRGQHYGYTF. CDR3 bases: TGTGCCAGCAGCCAGCGGGGACAGCACTATGGCTACACCTTC.